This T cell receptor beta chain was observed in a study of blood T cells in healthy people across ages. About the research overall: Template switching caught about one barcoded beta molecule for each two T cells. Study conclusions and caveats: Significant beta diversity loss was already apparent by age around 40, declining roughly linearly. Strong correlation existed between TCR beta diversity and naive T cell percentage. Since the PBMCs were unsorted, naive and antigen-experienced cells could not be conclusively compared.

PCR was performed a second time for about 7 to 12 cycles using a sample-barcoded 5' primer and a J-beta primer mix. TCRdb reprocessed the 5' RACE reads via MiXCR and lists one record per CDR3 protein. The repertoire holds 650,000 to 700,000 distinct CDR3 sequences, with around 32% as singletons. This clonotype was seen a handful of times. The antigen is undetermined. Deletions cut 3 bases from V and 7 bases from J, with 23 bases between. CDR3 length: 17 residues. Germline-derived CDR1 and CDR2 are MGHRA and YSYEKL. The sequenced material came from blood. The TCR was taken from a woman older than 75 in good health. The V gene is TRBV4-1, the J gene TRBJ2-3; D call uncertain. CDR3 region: CASSQSAGPRSLYTQYF. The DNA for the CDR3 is TGCGCCAGCAGCCAGTCCGCAGGTCCGAGGAGTCTGTATACGCAGTATTTT.